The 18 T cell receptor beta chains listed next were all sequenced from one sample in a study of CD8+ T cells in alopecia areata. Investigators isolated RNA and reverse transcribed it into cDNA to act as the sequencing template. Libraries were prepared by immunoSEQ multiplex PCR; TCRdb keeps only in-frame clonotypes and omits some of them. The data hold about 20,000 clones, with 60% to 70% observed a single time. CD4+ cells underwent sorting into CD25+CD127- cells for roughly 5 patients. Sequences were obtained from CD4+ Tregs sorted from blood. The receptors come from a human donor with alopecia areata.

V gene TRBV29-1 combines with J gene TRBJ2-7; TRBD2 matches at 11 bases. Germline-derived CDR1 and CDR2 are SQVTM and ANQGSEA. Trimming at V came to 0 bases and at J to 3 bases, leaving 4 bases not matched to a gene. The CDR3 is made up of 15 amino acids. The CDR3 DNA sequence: TGCAGCGTTGAAGATGCGACTAGCGGGGTCTACGAGCAGTACTTC. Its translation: CSVEDATSGVYEQYF.

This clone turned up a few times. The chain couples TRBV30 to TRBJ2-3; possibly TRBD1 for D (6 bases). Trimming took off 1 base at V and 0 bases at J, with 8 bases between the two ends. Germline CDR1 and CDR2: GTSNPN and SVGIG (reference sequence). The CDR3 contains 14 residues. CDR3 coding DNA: TGTGCCTGGAGTGCAAGGGGGAGCACAGATACGCAGTATTTT. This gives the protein CAWSARGSTDTQYF.

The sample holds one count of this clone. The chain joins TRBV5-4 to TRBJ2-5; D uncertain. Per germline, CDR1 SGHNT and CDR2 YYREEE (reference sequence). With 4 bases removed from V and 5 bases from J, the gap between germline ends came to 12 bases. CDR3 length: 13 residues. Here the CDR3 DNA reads TGTGCCAGCAGCCCCAGAGACCGGGAGACCCAGTACTTC. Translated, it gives CASSPRDRETQYF. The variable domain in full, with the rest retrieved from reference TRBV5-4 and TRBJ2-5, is ETGVTQSPTHLIKTRGQQVTLRCSSQSGHNTVSWYQQALGQGPQFIFQYYREEENGRGNFPPRFSGLQFPNYSSELNVNALELDDSALYLCASSPRDRETQYFGPGTRLLVL.

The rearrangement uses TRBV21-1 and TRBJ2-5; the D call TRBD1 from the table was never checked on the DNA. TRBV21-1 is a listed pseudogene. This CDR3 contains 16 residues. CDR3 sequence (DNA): TGTGCCAGCAGCAAAAGAGGAGACAGGGGGCAAGAGACCCAGTACTTC. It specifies CASSKRGDRGQETQYF.

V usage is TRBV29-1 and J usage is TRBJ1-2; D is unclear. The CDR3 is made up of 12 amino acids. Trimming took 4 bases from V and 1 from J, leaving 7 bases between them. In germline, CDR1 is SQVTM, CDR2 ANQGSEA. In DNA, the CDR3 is TGCAGCGTTGTCCGGGATAACTATGGCTACACCTTC. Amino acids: CSVVRDNYGYTF.

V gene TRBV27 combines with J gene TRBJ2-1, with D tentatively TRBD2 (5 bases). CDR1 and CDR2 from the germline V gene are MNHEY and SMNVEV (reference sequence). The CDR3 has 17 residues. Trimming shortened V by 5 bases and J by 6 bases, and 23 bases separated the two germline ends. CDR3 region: CASSPHLYGIGINEQFF. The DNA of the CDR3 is TGTGCCAGCAGTCCACACCTCTACGGGATTGGAATCAATGAGCAGTTCTTC.

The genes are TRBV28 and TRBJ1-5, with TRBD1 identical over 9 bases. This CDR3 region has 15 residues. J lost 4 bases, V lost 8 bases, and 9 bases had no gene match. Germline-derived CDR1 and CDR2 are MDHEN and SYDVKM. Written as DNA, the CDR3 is TGTGCCAGCTCCTCGGTGGGGACAGGGAATCAGCCCCAGCATTTT. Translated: CASSSVGTGNQPQHF.

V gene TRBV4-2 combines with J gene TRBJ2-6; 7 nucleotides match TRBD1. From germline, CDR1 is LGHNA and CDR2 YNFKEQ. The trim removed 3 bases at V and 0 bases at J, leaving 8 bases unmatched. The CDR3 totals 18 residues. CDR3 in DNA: TGTGCCAGCAGCCATGGGACAGCCCCAGACTCTGGGGCCAACGTCCTGACTTTC. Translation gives CASSHGTAPDSGANVLTF.

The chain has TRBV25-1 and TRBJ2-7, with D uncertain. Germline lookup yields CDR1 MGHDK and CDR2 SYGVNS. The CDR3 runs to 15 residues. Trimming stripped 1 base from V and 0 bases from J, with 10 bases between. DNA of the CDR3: TGTGCCAGCAGTGAATTGGCAGGTAGCTCCTACGAGCAGTACTTC. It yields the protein CASSELAGSSYEQYF.

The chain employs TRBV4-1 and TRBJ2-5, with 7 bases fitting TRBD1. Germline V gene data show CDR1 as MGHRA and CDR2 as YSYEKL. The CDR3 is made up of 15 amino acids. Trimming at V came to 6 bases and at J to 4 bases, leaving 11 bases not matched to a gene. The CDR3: CASRRTGARVETQYF. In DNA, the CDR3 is TGCGCCAGCAGACGAACAGGGGCGAGGGTAGAGACCCAGTACTTC.

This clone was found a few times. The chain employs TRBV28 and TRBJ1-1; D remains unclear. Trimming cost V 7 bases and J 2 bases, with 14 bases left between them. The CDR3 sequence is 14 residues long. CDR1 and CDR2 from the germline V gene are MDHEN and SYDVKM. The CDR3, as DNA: TGTGCCAGCATCCAGCGGGGTACCAACACTGAAGCTTTCTTT. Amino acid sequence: CASIQRGTNTEAFF.

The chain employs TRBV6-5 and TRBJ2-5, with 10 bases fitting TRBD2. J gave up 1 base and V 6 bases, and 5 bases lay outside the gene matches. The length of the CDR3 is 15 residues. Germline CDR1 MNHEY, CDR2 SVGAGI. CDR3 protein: CASSVGLAFQETQYF. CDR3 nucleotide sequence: TGTGCCAGCAGCGTGGGACTAGCGTTCCAAGAGACCCAGTACTTC.

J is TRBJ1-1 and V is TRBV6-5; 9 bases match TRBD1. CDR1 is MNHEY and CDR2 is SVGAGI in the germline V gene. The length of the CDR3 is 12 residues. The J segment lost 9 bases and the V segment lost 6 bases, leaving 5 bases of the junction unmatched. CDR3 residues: CASSLGQGKAFF. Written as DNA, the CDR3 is TGTGCCAGCAGCTTAGGACAGGGGAAAGCTTTCTTT.

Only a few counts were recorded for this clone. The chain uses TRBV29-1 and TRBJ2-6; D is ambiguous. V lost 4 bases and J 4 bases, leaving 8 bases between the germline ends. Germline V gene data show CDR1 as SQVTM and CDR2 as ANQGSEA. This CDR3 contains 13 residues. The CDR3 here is CSVVESGANVLTF. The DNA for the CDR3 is TGCAGCGTTGTTGAGTCCGGGGCCAACGTCCTGACTTTC.

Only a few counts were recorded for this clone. In DNA form, the CDR3 reads TGTGCCAGCAGCCTAGGCATTGGTATCAGCAATCAGCCCCAGCATTTT. It is translated as CASSLGIGISNQPQHF. This sequence joins TRBV11-2 and TRBJ1-5; D is unclear. The germline V gene encodes CDR1 SGHAT and CDR2 FQNNGV. The V end lost 5 bases, the J end lost 1 base, and 15 bases lay between the germline ends. This CDR3 has 16 amino acids.

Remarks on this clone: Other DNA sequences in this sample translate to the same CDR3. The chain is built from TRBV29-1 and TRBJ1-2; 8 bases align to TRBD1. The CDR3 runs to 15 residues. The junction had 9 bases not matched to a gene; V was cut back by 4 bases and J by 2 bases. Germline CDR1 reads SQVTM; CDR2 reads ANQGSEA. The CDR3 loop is CSVVGTGGPNYGYTF. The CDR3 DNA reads TGCAGCGTTGTCGGAACAGGGGGGCCCAACTATGGCTACACCTTC.

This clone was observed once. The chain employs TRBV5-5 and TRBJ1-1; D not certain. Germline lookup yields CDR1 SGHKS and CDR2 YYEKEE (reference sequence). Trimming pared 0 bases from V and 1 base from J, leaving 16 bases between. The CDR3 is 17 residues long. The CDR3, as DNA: TGTGCCAGCAGCTTGGGCCCCCTCCAGAGCCAGAACACTGAAGCTTTCTTT. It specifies CASSLGPLQSQNTEAFF.

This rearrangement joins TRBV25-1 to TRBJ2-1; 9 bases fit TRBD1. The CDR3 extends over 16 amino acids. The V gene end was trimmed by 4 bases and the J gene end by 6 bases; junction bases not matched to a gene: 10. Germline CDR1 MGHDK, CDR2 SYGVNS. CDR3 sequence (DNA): TGTGCCAGCAGTGCCTTAGGACAGGGGATGGGCAATGAGCAGTTCTTC. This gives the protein CASSALGQGMGNEQFF.